At least ten counts were recorded for the clone carrying this T cell receptor (beta chain). Its specificity is not known. The data originate from a study of read filtering for tumor transcriptome and immune sequencing. Study observations and caveats: Compared with RNA-seq, IR-seq gave much higher clonotype depth and reliability.

This CDR3 comprises 12 residues. V gave up 5 bases and J gave up 13 bases, with 17 bases separating them. Germline assignment: CDR1 MNHNS and CDR2 SASEGT. Molecular barcoded adaptors covering alpha/delta and beta/gamma chains were used on 400 ng RNA. TCRdb re-called the reads through MiXCR, storing one row per CDR3 protein. Among approximately 58,000 distinct CDR3 sequences, approximately 13% were seen once, and the ten largest hold 16%. This clonotype was sampled from a donor aged 40 or older with multiple myeloma. What was sequenced was a population of CD138-negative cells sorted from bone marrow. The J gene is TRBJ1-1, the V gene TRBV6-1, with D maybe TRBD1 (5 bases). The CDR3 sequence: CASSPRVFDGFF. The DNA of the CDR3 is TGTGCCAGCAGTCCCAGGGTATTTGATGGTTTCTTT.